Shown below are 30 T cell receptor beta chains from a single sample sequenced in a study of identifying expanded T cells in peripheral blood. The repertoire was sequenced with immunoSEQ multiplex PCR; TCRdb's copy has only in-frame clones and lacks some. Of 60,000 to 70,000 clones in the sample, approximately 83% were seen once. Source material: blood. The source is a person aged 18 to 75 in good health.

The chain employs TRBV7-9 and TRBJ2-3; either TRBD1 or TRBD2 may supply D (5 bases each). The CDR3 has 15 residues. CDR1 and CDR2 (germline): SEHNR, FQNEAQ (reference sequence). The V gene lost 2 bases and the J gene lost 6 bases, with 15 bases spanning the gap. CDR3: CASSLTRGVMDTQYF. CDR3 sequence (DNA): TGTGCCAGCAGCTTAACGCGAGGGGTTATGGATACGCAGTATTTT. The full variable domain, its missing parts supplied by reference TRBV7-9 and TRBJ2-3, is DTGVSQNPRHKITKRGQNVTFRCDPISEHNRLYWYRQTLGQGPEFLTYFQNEAQLEKSRLLSDRFSAERPKGSFSTLEIQRTEQGDSAMYLCASSLTRGVMDTQYFGPGTRLTVL.

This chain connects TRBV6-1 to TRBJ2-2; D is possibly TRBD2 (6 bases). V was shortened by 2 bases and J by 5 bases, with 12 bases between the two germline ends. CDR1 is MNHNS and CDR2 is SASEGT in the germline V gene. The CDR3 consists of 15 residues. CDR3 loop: CASSELALATGELFF. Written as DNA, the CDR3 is TGTGCCAGCAGTGAATTGGCACTAGCTACCGGGGAGCTGTTTTTT.

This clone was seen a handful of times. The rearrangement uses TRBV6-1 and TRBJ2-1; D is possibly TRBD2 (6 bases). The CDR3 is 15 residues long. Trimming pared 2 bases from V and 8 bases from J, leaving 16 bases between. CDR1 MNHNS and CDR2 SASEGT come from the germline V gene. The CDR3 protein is CASSEQGLRLHEQFF. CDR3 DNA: TGTGCCAGCAGTGAACAGGGACTCCGGTTGCATGAGCAGTTCTTC.

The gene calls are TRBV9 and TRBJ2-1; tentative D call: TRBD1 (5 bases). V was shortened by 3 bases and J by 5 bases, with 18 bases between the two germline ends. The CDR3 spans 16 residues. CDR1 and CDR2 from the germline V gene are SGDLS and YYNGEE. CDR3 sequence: CASSEGIRSGDNEQFF. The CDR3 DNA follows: TGTGCCAGCAGCGAGGGGATCAGGAGTGGTGACAATGAGCAGTTCTTC. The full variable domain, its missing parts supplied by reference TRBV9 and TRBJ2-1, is DSGVTQTPKHLITATGQRVTLRCSPRSGDLSVYWYQQSLDQGLQFLIQYYNGEERAKGNILERFSAQQFPDLHSELNLSSLELGDSALYFCASSEGIRSGDNEQFFGPGTRLTVL.

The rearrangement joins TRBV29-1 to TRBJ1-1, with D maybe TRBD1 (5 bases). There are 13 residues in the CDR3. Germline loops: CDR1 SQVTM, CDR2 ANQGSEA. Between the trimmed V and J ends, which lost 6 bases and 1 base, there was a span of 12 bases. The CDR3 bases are TGCAGCGTGTTCGGGGGATGGAACACTGAAGCTTTCTTT. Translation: CSVFGGWNTEAFF.

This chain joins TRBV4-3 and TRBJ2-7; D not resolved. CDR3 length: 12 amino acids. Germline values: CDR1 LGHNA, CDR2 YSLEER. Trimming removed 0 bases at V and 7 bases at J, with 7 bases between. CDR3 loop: CASSQDFGEQYF. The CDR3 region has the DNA TGCGCCAGCAGCCAAGATTTTGGGGAGCAGTACTTC.

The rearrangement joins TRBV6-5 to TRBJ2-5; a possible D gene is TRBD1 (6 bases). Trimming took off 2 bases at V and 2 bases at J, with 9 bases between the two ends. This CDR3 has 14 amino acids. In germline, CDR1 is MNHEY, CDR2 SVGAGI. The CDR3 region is CASSYLGQQETQYF. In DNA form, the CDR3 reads TGTGCCAGCAGTTACCTAGGACAGCAAGAGACCCAGTACTTC.

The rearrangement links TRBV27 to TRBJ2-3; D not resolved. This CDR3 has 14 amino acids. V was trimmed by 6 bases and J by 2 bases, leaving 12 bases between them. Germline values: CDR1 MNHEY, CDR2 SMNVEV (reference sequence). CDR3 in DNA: TGTGCCAGCAGCCCCACCGGCGCCACAGATACGCAGTATTTT. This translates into CASSPTGATDTQYF.

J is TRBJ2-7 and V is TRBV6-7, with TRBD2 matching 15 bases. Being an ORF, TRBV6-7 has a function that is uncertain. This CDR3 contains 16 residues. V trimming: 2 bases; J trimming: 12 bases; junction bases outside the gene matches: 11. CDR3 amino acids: CASSYRQRGTSGRLYF. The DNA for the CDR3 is TGTGCCAGCAGTTACCGACAGCGCGGGACTAGCGGGAGGCTGTACTTC.

CDR3 amino acids: CASSRVFSSYEQYF. The CDR3 coding sequence is TGTGCCAGCAGTAGGGTGTTTAGCTCCTACGAGCAGTACTTC. The V and J genes are TRBV27 and TRBJ2-5; D gene ambiguous. The DNA end is a closer match to TRBJ2-7, so the J assignment may be wrong. The CDR3 spans 14 residues. Germline lookup yields CDR1 MNHEY and CDR2 SMNVEV (reference sequence).

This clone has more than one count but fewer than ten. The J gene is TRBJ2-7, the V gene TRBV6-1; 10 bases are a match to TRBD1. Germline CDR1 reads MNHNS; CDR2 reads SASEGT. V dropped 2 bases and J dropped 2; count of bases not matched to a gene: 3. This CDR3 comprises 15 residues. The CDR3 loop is CASSERGTGAYEQYV. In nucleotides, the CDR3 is TGTGCCAGCAGTGAAAGGGGGACAGGGGCCTACGAGCAGTACGTC.

The CDR3 spells CASSLRTVPYGYTF. The CDR3 nucleotides read TGTGCCAGCAGCCTTCGGACGGTCCCTTATGGCTACACCTTC. V gene TRBV5-4 combines with J gene TRBJ1-2, with no clear D. The V gene lost 4 bases and the J gene lost 5 bases, with 15 bases spanning the gap. Germline lookup yields CDR1 SGHNT and CDR2 YYREEE (reference sequence). The length of the CDR3 is 14 residues.

CDR3: CATSSETSPYNEQFF. Written as DNA, the CDR3 is TGTGCCACCAGCAGCGAGACTAGTCCCTACAATGAGCAGTTCTTC. The chain is built from TRBV15 and TRBJ2-1; D is possibly TRBD2 (6 bases). The V end lost 3 bases, the J end lost 2 bases, and 11 bases lay between the germline ends. The CDR3 loop spans 15 amino acids. Germline V gene sequence: CDR1 LNHNV, CDR2 YYDKDF (reference sequence).

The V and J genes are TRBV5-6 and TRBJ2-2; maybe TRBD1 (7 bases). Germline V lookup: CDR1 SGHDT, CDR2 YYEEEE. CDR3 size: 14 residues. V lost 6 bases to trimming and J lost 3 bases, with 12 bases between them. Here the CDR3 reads CASTRGVDTGELFF. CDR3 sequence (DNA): TGTGCCAGCACCAGGGGGGTGGACACCGGGGAGCTGTTTTTT.

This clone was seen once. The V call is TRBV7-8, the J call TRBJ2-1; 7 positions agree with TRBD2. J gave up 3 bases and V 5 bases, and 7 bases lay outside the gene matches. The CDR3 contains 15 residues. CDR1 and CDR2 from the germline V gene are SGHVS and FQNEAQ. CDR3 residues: CASSEDPSGYNEQFF. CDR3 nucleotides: TGTGCCAGCAGCGAAGATCCTAGCGGCTACAATGAGCAGTTCTTC. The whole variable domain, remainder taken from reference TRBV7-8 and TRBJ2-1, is GAGVSQSPRYKVAKRGQDVALRCDPISGHVSLFWYQQALGQGPEFLTYFQNEAQLDKSGLPSDRFFAERPEGSVSTLKIQRTQQEDSAVYLCASSEDPSGYNEQFFGPGTRLTVL.

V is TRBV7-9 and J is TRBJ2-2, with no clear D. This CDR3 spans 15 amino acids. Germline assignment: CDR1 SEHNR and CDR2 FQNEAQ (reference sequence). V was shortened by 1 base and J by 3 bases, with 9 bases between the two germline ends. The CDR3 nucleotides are TGTGCCAGCAGCTTAGGACATTCGGACACCGGGGAGCTGTTTTTT. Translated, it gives CASSLGHSDTGELFF.

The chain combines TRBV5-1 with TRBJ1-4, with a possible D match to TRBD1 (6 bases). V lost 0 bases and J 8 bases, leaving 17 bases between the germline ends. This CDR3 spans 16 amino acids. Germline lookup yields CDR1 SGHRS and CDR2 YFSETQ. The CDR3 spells CASSLAGGRVGEKLFF. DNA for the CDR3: TGCGCCAGCAGCTTGGCCGGGGGCAGGGTCGGGGAAAAACTGTTTTTT.

The chain's CDR3 is CASSLGQGMWPQHF. CDR3 sequence (DNA): TGTGCCAGCAGCTTGGGACAGGGGATGTGGCCCCAGCATTTT. This chain links TRBV7-2 with TRBJ1-5; 10 bases match TRBD1. The CDR3 length is 14 residues. The J segment lost 9 bases and the V segment lost 3 bases, leaving 5 bases of the junction unmatched. Per germline, CDR1 SGHTA and CDR2 FQGNSA.

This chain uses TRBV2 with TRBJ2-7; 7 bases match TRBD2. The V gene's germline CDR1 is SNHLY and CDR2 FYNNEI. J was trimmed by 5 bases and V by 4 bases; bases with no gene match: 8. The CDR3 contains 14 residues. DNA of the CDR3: TGTGCCAGCAGTGCGGGGCGGGGGAACAACGAGCAGTACGTC. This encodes CASSAGRGNNEQYV.

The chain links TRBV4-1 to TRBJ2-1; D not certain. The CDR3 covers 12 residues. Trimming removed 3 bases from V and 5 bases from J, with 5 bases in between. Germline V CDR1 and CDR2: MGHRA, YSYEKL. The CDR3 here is CASSQLDNEQFF. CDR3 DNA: TGCGCCAGCAGCCAGCTGGACAATGAGCAGTTCTTC.

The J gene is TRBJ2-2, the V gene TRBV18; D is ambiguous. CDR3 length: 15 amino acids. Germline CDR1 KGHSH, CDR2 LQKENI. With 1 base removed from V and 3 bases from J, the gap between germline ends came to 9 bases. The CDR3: CASSPQGSDTGELFF. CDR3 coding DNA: TGTGCCAGCTCACCACAGGGCTCGGACACCGGGGAGCTGTTTTTT.

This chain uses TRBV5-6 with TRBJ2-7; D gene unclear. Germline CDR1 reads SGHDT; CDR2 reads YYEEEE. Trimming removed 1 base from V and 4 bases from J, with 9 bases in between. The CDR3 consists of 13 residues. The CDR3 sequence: CASSLSLTYEQYV. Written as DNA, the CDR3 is TGTGCCAGCAGCTTGAGTCTGACATACGAGCAGTACGTC.

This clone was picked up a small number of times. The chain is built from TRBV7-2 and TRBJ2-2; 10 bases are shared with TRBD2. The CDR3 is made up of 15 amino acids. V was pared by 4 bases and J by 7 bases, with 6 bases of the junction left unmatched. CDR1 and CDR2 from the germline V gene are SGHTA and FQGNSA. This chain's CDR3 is CASSSLAGAGGELFF. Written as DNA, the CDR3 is TGTGCCAGCAGCTCCCTAGCGGGAGCCGGCGGGGAGCTGTTTTTT.

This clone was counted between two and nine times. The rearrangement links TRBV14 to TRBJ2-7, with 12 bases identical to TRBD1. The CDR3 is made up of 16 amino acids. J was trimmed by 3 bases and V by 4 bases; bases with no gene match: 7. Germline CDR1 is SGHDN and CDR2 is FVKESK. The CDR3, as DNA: TGTGCCAGCAGCCCGCGGGGGACAGGGGGCTTCTACGAGCAGTACTTC. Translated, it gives CASSPRGTGGFYEQYF.

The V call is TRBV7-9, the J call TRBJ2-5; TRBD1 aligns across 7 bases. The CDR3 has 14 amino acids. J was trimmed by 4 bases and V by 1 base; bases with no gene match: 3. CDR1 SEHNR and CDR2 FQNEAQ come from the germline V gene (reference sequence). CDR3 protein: CASSLGGGLETQYF. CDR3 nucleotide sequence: TGTGCCAGCAGCTTAGGAGGGGGCCTAGAGACCCAGTACTTC.

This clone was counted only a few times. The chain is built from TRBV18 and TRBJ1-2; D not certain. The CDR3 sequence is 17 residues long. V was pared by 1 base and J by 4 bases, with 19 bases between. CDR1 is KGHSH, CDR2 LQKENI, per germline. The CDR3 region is CASSPRGSQRLPYGYTF. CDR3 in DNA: TGTGCCAGCTCACCACGAGGGAGCCAAAGGCTTCCCTATGGCTACACCTTC. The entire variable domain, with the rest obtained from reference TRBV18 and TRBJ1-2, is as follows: NAGVMQNPRHLVRRRGQEARLRCSPMKGHSHVYWYRQLPEEGLKFMVYLQKENIIDESGMPKERFSAEFPKEGPSILRIQQVVRGDSAAYFCASSPRGSQRLPYGYTFGSGTRLTVV.

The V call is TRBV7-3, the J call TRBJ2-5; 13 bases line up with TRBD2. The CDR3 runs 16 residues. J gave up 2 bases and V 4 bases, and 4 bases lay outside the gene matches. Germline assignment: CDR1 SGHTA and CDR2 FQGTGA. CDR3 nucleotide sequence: TGTGCCAGCAGCTCGGGACTAGCGGGACGACAAGAGACCCAGTACTTC. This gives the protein CASSSGLAGRQETQYF.

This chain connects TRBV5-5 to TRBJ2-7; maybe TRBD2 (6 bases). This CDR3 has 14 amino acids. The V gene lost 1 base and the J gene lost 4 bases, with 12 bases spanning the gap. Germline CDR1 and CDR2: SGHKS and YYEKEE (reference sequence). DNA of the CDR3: TGTGCCAGCAGCTTGAGCGGCGGGGCTTACGAGCAGTACTTC. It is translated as CASSLSGGAYEQYF. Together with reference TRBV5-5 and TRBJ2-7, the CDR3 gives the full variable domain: DAGVTQSPTHLIKTRGQQVTLRCSPISGHKSVSWYQQVLGQGPQFIFQYYEKEERGRGNFPDRFSARQFPNYSSELNVNALLLGDSALYLCASSLSGGAYEQYFGPGTRLTVT.

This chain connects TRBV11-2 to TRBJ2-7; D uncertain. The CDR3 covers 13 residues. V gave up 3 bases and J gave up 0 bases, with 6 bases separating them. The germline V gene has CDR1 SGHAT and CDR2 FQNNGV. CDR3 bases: TGTGCCAGCAGCTTCGGCAGCTCCTACGAGCAGTACGTC. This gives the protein CASSFGSSYEQYV.

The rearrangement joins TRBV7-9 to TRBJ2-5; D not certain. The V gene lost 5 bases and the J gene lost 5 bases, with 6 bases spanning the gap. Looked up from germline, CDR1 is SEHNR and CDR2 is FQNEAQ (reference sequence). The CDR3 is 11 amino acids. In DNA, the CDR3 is TGTGCCAGCAGCCCCGGGGAGACCCAGTACTTC. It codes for CASSPGETQYF.